Below, one TCR beta chain is given with its context. The J segment lost 5 bases and the V segment lost 7 bases, leaving 5 bases of the junction unmatched. The germline V gene encodes CDR1 SQVTM and CDR2 ANQGSEA. The CDR3 contains 12 residues. This sample was taken from a study of blood T cell repertoires in COVID-19. About the research overall: Sources were T cells, B-cell-depleted T cells, or PBMCs; the material itself was cDNA or gDNA.

The repertoire was sequenced with immunoSEQ multiplex PCR; TCRdb's copy has only in-frame clones and lacks some. The sample records about 420,000 clones, 85% to 90% being singletons. During active infection, Seattle patients enrolled and were then monitored through disease. The gene calls are TRBV29-1 and TRBJ2-1, with 7 bases aligning to TRBD1. This sequence was found in a man younger than 35 with COVID-19, enrolled during active disease. Sequencing input: peripheral blood. CDR3 residues: CSAGTVNNEQFF. The CDR3 nucleotides read TGCAGCGCAGGGACAGTAAACAATGAGCAGTTCTTC.